The T cell receptor beta chain described here comes from a study of graft-versus-host responses after intestinal transplantation. TCRdb's table, derived via immunoSEQ multiplex PCR, lists solely in-frame clones and lacks some. The table has fewer than 90,000 clones, 94% seen once; the top ten hold over 0.15%. The CDR3 has 13 residues. Trimming took off 10 bases at V and 7 bases at J, with 19 bases between the two ends. CDR1 is LNHDA, CDR2 SQIVND, per germline (reference sequence). Study outcomes and limitations: Subjects displaying graft-donor T cell macrochimerism possessed elevated graft-versus-host to host-versus-graft clonal ratios inside allografts. Early post-transplant falls in HvG clones accompanied the peak levels of circulating GvH clones.

Of note for this clone: The antigen remains unidentified.

V usage is TRBV19 and J usage is TRBJ1-2, with D possibly matching TRBD1 (5 bases). The sequence was obtained from a human donor who was the organ donor for an intestinal transplant. The sample in question was unstimulated CD4+ T cells sorted from spleen or lymph node cells, obtained before transplant. The CDR3 DNA reads TGTGCCACCCGAACCAGAGGGGACCGTGGCTACACCTTC. This sequence encodes CATRTRGDRGYTF.